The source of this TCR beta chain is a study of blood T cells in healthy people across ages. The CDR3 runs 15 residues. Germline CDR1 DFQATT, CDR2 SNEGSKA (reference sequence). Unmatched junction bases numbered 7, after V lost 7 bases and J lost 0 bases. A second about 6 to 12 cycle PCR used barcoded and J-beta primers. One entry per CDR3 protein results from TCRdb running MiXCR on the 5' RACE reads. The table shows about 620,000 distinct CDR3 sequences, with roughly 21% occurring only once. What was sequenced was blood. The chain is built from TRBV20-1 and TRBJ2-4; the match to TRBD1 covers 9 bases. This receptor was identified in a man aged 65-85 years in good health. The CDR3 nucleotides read TGCAGTGGCACAACAGGGGGCGCAGCCAAAAACATTCAGTACTTC. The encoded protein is CSGTTGGAAKNIQYF.